A single sample gave rise to the 27 T cell receptor beta chains below, sequenced in a study of identical twins' blood T cells. TCRdb re-called the 5' RACE reads through MiXCR, storing one row per CDR3 protein. The repertoire holds hundreds of thousands of distinct CDR3 sequences, roughly 31% seen once, with around 5.6% in the top ten. The sequenced sample was PBMCs. All receptors come from a woman between 18 and 50 years old in good health.

On this clonotype: At one boundary the junction diverges from the germline segment, which might be a read error. The rearrangement joins TRBV20-1 to TRBJ1-2; D ambiguous. CDR3 length: 8 amino acids. Looked up from germline, CDR1 is DFQATT and CDR2 is SNEGSKA (reference sequence). CDR3 DNA: TGCAGCTCCTTTTGGGGTCTCTTC. Translated: CSSFWGLF.

The chain recombines TRBV12-3 or TRBV12-4 with TRBJ1-4, with a tentative D call TRBD1 (5 bases). The CDR3 is 13 amino acids. The V end lost 8 bases, the J end lost 8 bases, and 15 bases lay between the germline ends. CDR3 sequence reads: CASVVSGWEKLFF. The CDR3 nucleotides read TGTGCCAGCGTGGTGTCAGGGTGGGAAAAACTGTTTTTT.

This clonotype appeared many times. The J gene is TRBJ2-7, the V gene TRBV12-3 or TRBV12-4; D call uncertain. V gave up 3 bases and J gave up 2 bases, with 2 bases separating them. The CDR3 extends over 11 amino acids. CDR3 in DNA: TGTGCCAGCAGTTTCGCCTACGAGCAGTACTTC. This gives the protein CASSFAYEQYF.

The chain carries TRBV5-6 and TRBJ1-2, with D unclear. V was shortened by 2 bases and J by 4 bases, with 15 bases between the two germline ends. The CDR3 runs 15 residues. CDR1 SGHDT and CDR2 YYEEEE come from the germline V gene. The CDR3 bases are TGTGCCAGCAGCTTAGCGGCCCGAACAAGCTATGGCTACACCTTC. This codes for CASSLAARTSYGYTF.

Note on this clonotype: One base away lies a much larger clone, so this may be a sequencing read error. This sequence joins TRBV5-1 and TRBJ1-1, with D hard to call. The length of the CDR3 is 15 residues. Germline V gene lookup returns CDR1 SGHRS and CDR2 YFSETQ. The CDR3 coding sequence is TGCGCCAGCAGCTTTTCTACAGCTGATTACACTGAAGCTTTATTT. Protein: CASSFSTADYTEALF.

This clonotype was observed a handful of times. The chain combines TRBV7-2 with TRBJ1-1; D uncertain. The CDR3 consists of 15 residues. V lost 0 bases and J 4 bases, leaving 12 bases between the germline ends. CDR1 SGHTA and CDR2 FQGNSA come from the germline V gene. The DNA for the CDR3 is TGTGCCAGCAGCTTAGCGGCCCCGAGTGGCACTGAAGCTTTCTTT. Translating gives CASSLAAPSGTEAFF.

J is TRBJ2-1 and V is TRBV6-5; D is ambiguous. Germline loops: CDR1 MNHEY, CDR2 SVGAGI. The CDR3 loop spans 14 amino acids. The V end lost 5 bases, the J end lost 4 bases, and 12 bases lay between the germline ends. CDR3: CASSQAEFYNEQFF. The CDR3 region has the DNA TGTGCCAGCAGTCAGGCGGAGTTTTACAATGAGCAGTTCTTC.

The genes are TRBV7-3 and TRBJ2-2, with TRBD1 matching 8 bases. This CDR3 has 13 amino acids. The trim removed 6 bases at V and 16 bases at J, leaving 13 bases unmatched. The germline V gene has CDR1 SGHTA and CDR2 FQGTGA. Here the CDR3 reads CASSSELGGQAFF. CDR3 coding DNA: TGTGCCAGCAGTTCCGAGTTGGGGGGACAGGCGTTTTTT.

This clonotype was observed a handful of times. This chain joins TRBV12-3 or TRBV12-4 and TRBJ2-2, with 7 bases identical to TRBD1. Unmatched junction bases numbered 6, after V lost 5 bases and J lost 6 bases. This CDR3 is 14 amino acids long. CDR3 sequence reads: CASSPTTGAGELFF. The CDR3, as DNA: TGTGCCAGCAGTCCCACCACAGGGGCCGGGGAGCTGTTTTTT.

J is TRBJ2-1 and V is TRBV13; 10 positions agree with TRBD2. The junction had 5 bases not matched to a gene; V was cut back by 3 bases and J by 9 bases. The V gene's germline CDR1 is PRHDT and CDR2 FYEKMQ (reference sequence). The CDR3 is made up of 14 amino acids. CDR3 coding DNA: TGTGCCAGCAGCTTGTATAGCGGGAGGACTGAGCAGTTCTTC. Amino acid sequence: CASSLYSGRTEQFF.

This clonotype was picked up many times. The chain uses TRBV20-1 and TRBJ1-4; D is possibly TRBD1 (6 bases). The V gene lost 3 bases and the J gene lost 0 bases, with 17 bases spanning the gap. The CDR3 consists of 17 residues. Germline V gene lookup returns CDR1 DFQATT and CDR2 SNEGSKA (reference sequence). The CDR3 protein is CSASALQGRATNEKLFF. Here the CDR3 DNA reads TGCAGTGCTAGTGCCCTACAGGGCCGTGCAACTAATGAAAAACTGTTTTTT.

The chain uses TRBV5-4 and TRBJ2-2, with D maybe TRBD1 (6 bases). The CDR3 consists of 15 residues. The ends were cut back, 2 bases at V and 4 bases at J, with 12 bases in the middle. CDR1 SGHNT and CDR2 YYREEE come from the germline V gene (reference sequence). CDR3 loop: CASSLGGIATGELFF. DNA of the CDR3: TGTGCCAGCAGCTTAGGGGGAATAGCCACCGGGGAGCTGTTTTTT.

This clonotype was observed a few times. Germline is not matched at one junction end, which may reflect a read error. This chain connects TRBV4-2 to TRBJ2-3; possible D gene TRBD2, 6 bases. This CDR3 spans 17 amino acids. CDR1 LGHNA and CDR2 YNFKEQ come from the germline V gene. CDR3 sequence (DNA): TGCGCCAGCAGCCAAGATCTTCGGGCTAGCGGCACAGATACGCAGTATTTT. It translates to CASSQDLRASGTDTQYF.

V usage is TRBV29-1 and J usage is TRBJ2-1, with 7 bases lining up with TRBD2. V shed 4 bases, J shed 8 bases, and the junction held 11 bases outside the gene matches. Looked up from germline, CDR1 is SQVTM and CDR2 is ANQGSEA. The CDR3 extends over 14 amino acids. The CDR3 sequence is CSVGGLGSSDEQFF. For the CDR3, the DNA is TGCAGCGTTGGCGGACTAGGGAGTAGCGATGAGCAGTTCTTC.

J is TRBJ1-1 and V is TRBV5-1; D is undetermined. The length of the CDR3 is 13 residues. Germline V lookup: CDR1 SGHRS, CDR2 YFSETQ. Trimming took 9 bases from V and 0 from J, leaving 12 bases between them. The CDR3, as DNA: TGCGCCACCAAAGAGGGTCTGAACACTGAAGCTTTCTTT. Translated: CATKEGLNTEAFF.

Points on this clonotype: A read error may account for a junction end that differs from germline. The chain carries TRBV7-9 and TRBJ1-1; unclear D gene. The CDR3 length is 17 residues. Germline V gene lookup returns CDR1 SEHNR and CDR2 FQNEAQ (reference sequence). Here the CDR3 DNA reads TGTACCAGCAGCTCCCCGGCAGGTTGGTTTACGAACACTGAAGCTTTCTTT. As protein: CTSSSPAGWFTNTEAFF. Together with reference TRBV7-9 and TRBJ1-1, the CDR3 gives the full variable domain: DTGVSQNPRHKITKRGQNVTFRCDPISEHNRLYWYRQTLGQGPEFLTYFQNEAQLEKSRLLSDRFSAERPKGSFSTLEIQRTEQGDSAMYLCTSSSPAGWFTNTEAFFGQGTRLTVV.

In this sample, this clonotype turned up many times. The junction departs from germline at one end; a sequencing error may be responsible. The chain has TRBV7-7 and TRBJ1-3, with D hard to call. Germline assignment: CDR1 SSHAT and CDR2 FNYEAQ (reference sequence). The CDR3 is made up of 15 amino acids. Here the CDR3 DNA reads TGTGCTAGCAGCTCTAAGACAAACTCTGGAAACACCATATATTTT. This gives the protein CASSSKTNSGNTIYF.

This clonotype was observed many times. This chain connects TRBV29-1 to TRBJ1-1, with 7 positions matching TRBD1. The V and J ends lost 7 bases and 11 bases, in that order; junction bases with no gene match: 16. The germline V gene has CDR1 SQVTM and CDR2 ANQGSEA. This CDR3 is 13 amino acids long. CDR3 DNA sequence: TGCAGCGCCTCCGTGGGACAGCCCCTGAATGCTTTCTTT. Its protein product is CSASVGQPLNAFF.

The chain links TRBV5-1 to TRBJ2-1; D perhaps matches TRBD2 (6 bases). Per germline, CDR1 SGHRS and CDR2 YFSETQ. The CDR3 is 17 residues long. The V gene lost 1 base and the J gene lost 1 base, with 15 bases spanning the gap. In nucleotides, the CDR3 is TGCGCCAGCAGCTTGACCGGGGGACTGTCTTCCTACAATGAGCAGTTCTTC. Its protein is CASSLTGGLSSYNEQFF.

This clonotype was seen once. This may be a read error: a much more frequent sequence differs by one nucleotide. This chain connects TRBV14 to TRBJ2-7; unclear D gene. Trimming removed 2 bases from V and 0 bases from J, with 11 bases in between. Germline CDR1 is SGHDN and CDR2 is FVKESK. The CDR3 contains 15 residues. The CDR3 nucleotides read TGTGCCAGCAGCCAAATTTTTCCGTACTCCTACGAGCAGTACTTC. This gives the protein CASSQIFPYSYEQYF.

The table lists this clonotype with a few counts. The chain links TRBV2 to TRBJ2-6; tentative D call: TRBD2 (6 bases). The germline V and J ends were trimmed by 4 bases and 1 base, with 11 bases remaining between them. The germline V gene has CDR1 SNHLY and CDR2 FYNNEI. The CDR3 is 16 residues long. The CDR3 here is CASSAFGTSGANVLTF. CDR3 DNA: TGTGCCAGCAGTGCTTTTGGGACTTCTGGGGCCAACGTCCTGACTTTC. Full variable domain (remainder filled in from reference TRBV2 and TRBJ2-6): EPEVTQTPSHQVTQMGQEVILRCVPISNHLYFYWYRQILGQKVEFLVSFYNNEISEKSEIFDDQFSVERPDGSNFTLKIRSTKLEDSAMYFCASSAFGTSGANVLTFGAGSRLTVL.

This chain links TRBV4-3 with TRBJ2-2, with D unresolved. Germline CDR1 and CDR2: LGHNA and YSLEER. This CDR3 has 15 residues. The V end was cut by 0 bases, the J end by 2 bases, with 7 bases between. CDR3 sequence (DNA): TGCGCCAGCAGCCAAGATTTGCCAAACACCGGGGAGCTGTTTTTT. Translated: CASSQDLPNTGELFF.

Only a few counts were recorded for this clonotype. V usage is TRBV6-6 and J usage is TRBJ1-2, with D possibly matching TRBD1 (5 bases). Germline CDR1 MNHNY, CDR2 SVGAGI (reference sequence). This CDR3 contains 14 residues. V gave up 2 bases and J gave up 4 bases, with 11 bases separating them. The CDR3 protein is CASSYTQGFYGYTF. In DNA, the CDR3 is TGTGCCAGCAGTTACACCCAGGGATTCTATGGCTACACCTTC.

The chain is built from TRBV29-1 and TRBJ2-7; D is possibly TRBD2 (6 bases). Between the trimmed V and J ends, which lost 7 bases and 3 bases, there was a span of 10 bases. Germline V gene lookup returns CDR1 SQVTM and CDR2 ANQGSEA. This CDR3 is 11 amino acids long. CDR3 sequence: CSAWRGYEQYF. CDR3 DNA sequence: TGCAGCGCTTGGAGGGGCTACGAGCAGTACTTC.

This clonotype showed up just a few times. The V gene is TRBV2, the J gene TRBJ1-2; 8 nucleotides line up with TRBD1. Losses at the gene ends were 7 bases for V and 7 bases for J; bases not matched to a gene: 8. Per the germline V gene, CDR1 is SNHLY and CDR2 is FYNNEI. The CDR3 is made up of 13 amino acids. CDR3 loop: CASTPDREVGYTF. DNA of the CDR3: TGTGCCAGCACCCCGGACAGGGAAGTTGGCTACACCTTC.

The J gene is TRBJ1-1, the V gene TRBV3-1; TRBD1 matches at 7 bases. The CDR3 spans 12 residues. V shed 4 bases, J shed 8 bases, and the junction held 4 bases outside the gene matches. In germline, CDR1 is LGHDT, CDR2 YNNKEL (reference sequence). In DNA form, the CDR3 reads TGTGCCAGCAGCCGATTACAGGGGGAAGCTTTCTTT. It specifies CASSRLQGEAFF.

This clonotype appeared many times. The rearrangement uses TRBV10-3 and TRBJ2-1, with 7 bases fitting TRBD2. The germline V gene has CDR1 ENHRY and CDR2 SYGVKD. The CDR3 is made up of 14 amino acids. J gave up 0 bases and V 5 bases, and 1 base lay outside the gene matches. The DNA of the CDR3 is TGTGCCATCAGTTCGGGGGGCTCCTACAATGAGCAGTTCTTC. Amino acid sequence: CAISSGGSYNEQFF.